The clone carrying this T cell receptor (beta chain) was recorded only once. This sample is part of a study of Ad26.COV2.S vaccination and SARS-CoV-2 variants. Indicated treatment: 15 to 20 received Ad26.COV2.S at low or high dose, single or two shots; about 5 received placebo; per-sample allocation not given. On day 63 after the first injection, vaccine and placebo recipients gave samples. Profiling relied on immunoSEQ multiplex PCR, and the TCRdb table lists in-frame clones only, not all of them. In the table there are about 420,000 clones, around 89% of which are singletons. With 2 bases removed from V and 5 bases from J, the gap between germline ends came to 18 bases. This CDR3 is 16 amino acids long. Germline values: CDR1 MDHEN, CDR2 SYDVKM.

The source is a person aged 18-65 years who received the Ad26.COV2.S COVID-19 vaccine or a placebo. Sequencing used peripheral blood, obtained in a trial of Ad26.COV2.S vaccine versus placebo. The rearrangement joins TRBV28 to TRBJ2-5; D may be TRBD2 (6 bases). In DNA form, the CDR3 reads TGTGCCAGCAGTTTAGACGCGGGGCGTTTGGGCGAGACCCAGTACTTC. Its protein is CASSLDAGRLGETQYF.